This T cell receptor (beta chain) stems from a study of T-cell reconstitution after alpha-beta-depleted transplantation in children. This clonotype appeared a few times. Antigen specificity is unknown. Study results and limitations: The origin of high day-60 TCRbeta diversity in some patients lay in surviving recipient T cells and thymic progenitors. When one year had passed after transplant, most T-cell counts and diversity came from newly produced T cells. There were reportedly several hundred expanded graft clones from which alpha-beta T cells came about two months after transplant.

The V gene lost 0 bases and the J gene lost 0 bases, with 12 bases spanning the gap. CDR3 size: 16 residues. Germline V gives CDR1 DFQATT, CDR2 SNEGSKA (reference sequence). This sample's TCRbeta library carried unique molecular identifier barcodes. In TCRdb, the PCR reads were re-called with MiXCR into one record per CDR3 protein. The repertoire holds about 200,000 distinct CDR3 sequences, with approximately 19% as singletons. The material was PBMCs, mostly from graft donor cells, obtained 360 days after TCRalphabeta/CD19-depleted stem cell transplant. This TCR was sampled from a male patient aged 2 to 10 who had a stem cell transplant for acute lymphoblastic leukemia, so the T cells may come from the graft donor. The rearrangement links TRBV20-1 to TRBJ1-3; D gene unclear. This CDR3 is CSARDRASNSGNTIYF. CDR3 nucleotide sequence: TGCAGTGCTAGAGACAGAGCCTCGAACTCTGGAAACACCATATATTTT.